This passage covers 17 T cell receptor beta chains from one sample sequenced in a study of blood T cells in healthy people across ages. The authors ran a second PCR of about 7 to 11 cycles using a sample-barcoded 5' primer and a J-beta primer mix. Via MiXCR, TCRdb re-called the 5' RACE reads, giving one row per CDR3 protein. The sample has roughly 700,000 distinct CDR3 sequences; about half are singletons. Specimen: blood. These receptor sequences come from a woman aged 55-70 years in good health.

This clonotype was seen only a few times. The V call is TRBV6-2 or TRBV6-3, the J call TRBJ1-5; TRBD1 might be the D (5 bases). V was shortened by 3 bases and J by 0 bases, with 21 bases between the two germline ends. This CDR3 is built from 19 residues. Germline V CDR1 and CDR2: MNHEY, SVGEGT. The CDR3 is CASSYTGTSSLYSNQPQHF. CDR3 coding DNA: TGTGCCAGCAGTTATACTGGGACCTCCTCCCTATATAGCAATCAGCCCCAGCATTTT.

The chain has TRBV7-9 and TRBJ2-1, with D tentatively TRBD1 (6 bases). The DNA end is a closer match to TRBJ2-7, so the J assignment may be wrong. The germline CDR1 and CDR2 sequences are SEHNR and FQNEAQ (reference sequence). This CDR3 spans 14 amino acids. The CDR3 loop is CASRLRTAWDEQYF. As DNA, the CDR3 is TGTGCCAGCAGGCTTAGGACAGCCTGGGATGAGCAGTACTTC.

As for this clonotype: The junction differs from germline at one of its ends, possibly a read error. This chain uses TRBV5-6 with TRBJ2-1, with TRBD1 matching over 8 bases. CDR1 is SGHDT, CDR2 YYEEEE, per germline. The CDR3 is 16 residues long. The CDR3 spells CDSSLTGASLYNEQFF. DNA for the CDR3: TGTGACAGCAGCTTGACAGGGGCTTCCCTCTACAATGAGCAGTTCTTC.

This rearrangement joins TRBV4-3 to TRBJ2-5, with 8 bases aligning to TRBD2. CDR1 LGHNA and CDR2 YSLEER come from the germline V gene. The V segment lost 0 bases and the J segment 5 bases; nucleotides outside the gene matches: 11. The CDR3 runs to 17 residues. The CDR3 reads CASSQETSGSEWETQYF. The DNA for the CDR3 is TGCGCCAGCAGCCAAGAAACCAGCGGGAGCGAGTGGGAGACCCAGTACTTC.

This clonotype was observed a few times. V and J are TRBV20-1 and TRBJ2-5, with D possibly TRBD1 on 5 matching bases. In germline, CDR1 is DFQATT, CDR2 SNEGSKA (reference sequence). This CDR3 has 13 residues. V lost 3 bases to trimming and J lost 5 bases, with 13 bases between them. The CDR3 is CSASQGRTETQYF. CDR3 coding DNA: TGCAGTGCTAGTCAGGGCAGGACGGAGACCCAGTACTTC.

This chain's CDR3 is CASSPPTGVSGANVLTF. The CDR3 DNA follows: TGTGCCAGCAGCCCACCGACAGGCGTCTCTGGGGCCAACGTCCTGACTTTC. This chain connects TRBV9 to TRBJ2-6; a possible D gene is TRBD1 (6 bases). Per germline, CDR1 SGDLS and CDR2 YYNGEE. V was trimmed by 4 bases and J by 0 bases, leaving 14 bases between them. The CDR3 extends over 17 amino acids.

The rearrangement uses TRBV12-3 or TRBV12-4 and TRBJ2-5; 7 bases map to TRBD1. The CDR3 consists of 14 residues. With V trimmed by 5 bases and J by 5 bases, 8 bases remained unmatched. In DNA form, the CDR3 reads TGTGCCAGCAGTCGACAGGGTCGAGGGGAGACCCAGTACTTC. Translating it yields CASSRQGRGETQYF.

V and J are TRBV6-2 or TRBV6-3 and TRBJ2-5, with 10 bases identical to TRBD2. The CDR3 has 16 residues. Per germline, CDR1 MNHEY and CDR2 SVGEGT. The ends lost 5 bases at V and 3 bases at J; junction bases unmatched: 9. CDR3 in DNA: TGTGCCAGCAGTGATGTAAGCGGGAGGGCCGAAGAGACCCAGTACTTC. Amino acid sequence: CASSDVSGRAEETQYF.

The chain is built from TRBV2 and TRBJ2-5, with D possibly TRBD1 on 5 matching bases. Germline CDR1 is SNHLY and CDR2 is FYNNEI. V was cut by 10 bases and J by 1 base, with 13 bases left in between. This CDR3 is built from 13 residues. Written as DNA, the CDR3 is TGTGCCACCTTCAGACAGTTCCAAGAGACCCAGTACTTC. Residues: CATFRQFQETQYF.

This clonotype was counted ten times or more. The rearrangement uses TRBV7-8 and TRBJ2-7; D possibly corresponds to TRBD1 (6 bases). Germline V gene lookup returns CDR1 SGHVS and CDR2 FQNEAQ. The germline V and J ends were trimmed by 1 base and 4 bases, with 11 bases remaining between them. CDR3 length: 14 residues. Here the CDR3 DNA reads TGTGCCAGCAGCTTAGGTTGGCAGGGGTACGAGCAGTACTTC. It specifies CASSLGWQGYEQYF.

The chain has TRBV20-1 and TRBJ2-7, with 13 bases that match TRBD2. V was clipped by 6 bases and J by 2 bases; unmatched bases: 7. There are 15 residues in the CDR3. Germline V gives CDR1 DFQATT, CDR2 SNEGSKA (reference sequence). The CDR3 region has the DNA TGCAGTGCCCAACTAGGGACTAGCGGGACCTACGAGCAGTACTTC. Amino acid sequence: CSAQLGTSGTYEQYF.

The J gene is TRBJ2-1, the V gene TRBV7-9; possibly TRBD1 or TRBD2 for D (5 bases each). The better agreement between TRBJ2-7 and the DNA end casts doubt on the J call. This CDR3 comprises 15 residues. Looked up from germline, CDR1 is SEHNR and CDR2 is FQNEAQ (reference sequence). DNA of the CDR3: TGTGCCAGCAGCTTAGGAGGGGTTACCTACAATGAGCAGTACTTC. Translating it yields CASSLGGVTYNEQYF.

Many counts were recorded for this clonotype. The V and J genes are TRBV12-3 or TRBV12-4 and TRBJ2-1, with D possibly being TRBD2 (6 bases). V lost 6 bases and J 1 base, leaving 10 bases between the germline ends. The CDR3 totals 14 residues. As DNA, the CDR3 is TGTGCCAGCAGGGAGGGTAGGTCCTACAATGAGCAGTTCTTC. It specifies CASREGRSYNEQFF.

This clonotype was found a few times. The chain couples TRBV28 to TRBJ1-2; 10 bases fit TRBD1. The germline gives CDR1 MDHEN, CDR2 SYDVKM. The CDR3 has 15 residues. Trimming removed 6 bases from V and 2 bases from J; junction bases left unmatched: 6. The DNA for the CDR3 is TGTGCCAGCAGGGAGGGGACAGGGGCGAACTATGGCTACACCTTC. Amino acids: CASREGTGANYGYTF.

A word on this clonotype: Germline and junction disagree at one end, which may indicate a read error. The chain recombines TRBV4-3 with TRBJ2-1; D gene uncertain. The CDR3 spans 13 residues. CDR1 LGHNA and CDR2 YSLEER come from the germline V gene. CDR3 nucleotide sequence: TGCGCCAGCAGCCGAGGATCCTCCAATGAGCAGTTCTTC. This translates into CASSRGSSNEQFF.

The chain is built from TRBV29-1 and TRBJ1-1, with a possible D match to TRBD1 (5 bases). The CDR3 runs to 13 residues. The germline V gene encodes CDR1 SQVTM and CDR2 ANQGSEA. Trimming stripped 1 base from V and 5 bases from J, with 11 bases between. DNA for the CDR3: TGCAGCGTTGAAGTGGGGGGGTTGACTGAAGCTTTCTTT. It encodes CSVEVGGLTEAFF.

The sample holds a few counts of this clonotype. This chain uses TRBV6-2 or TRBV6-3 with TRBJ2-1; D uncertain. The V end was cut by 2 bases, the J end by 12 bases, with 17 bases between. There are 14 residues in the CDR3. CDR1 and CDR2 from the germline V gene are MNHEY and SVGEGT. This CDR3 is CASSYQILRSAQFF. CDR3 DNA sequence: TGTGCCAGCAGTTACCAGATCCTGCGGTCGGCGCAGTTCTTC.